This T cell receptor beta chain was found in a study of cytomegalovirus exposure and HLA in healthy donors. Study-wide results and caveats: In a later analysis, specific HLA alleles were associated with 15,000 or so TCR beta sequences at a 0.05 false discovery rate. The authors enumerated some 170 TCR beta chains as linked to cytomegalovirus. Data from an earlier analysis indicated that most TCR beta V segments were productive either about 87% or about 30% of the time. Among immune exposure information, only CMV serostatus was available.

This clone was picked up one time. Its antigen is undetermined. Compared with germline, one end of the junction differs, possibly owing to a read error. This PCR relied on a set of 60 Vbeta primers and 13 Jbeta primers. Here immunoSEQ multiplex PCR was the method, and the copy in TCRdb shows in-frame clones only, minus some. The data show roughly 150,000 clones, about 78% seen once. Per germline, CDR1 SEHNR and CDR2 FQNEAQ (reference sequence). This CDR3 is 12 amino acids long. The chain carries TRBV7-9 and TRBJ2-7, with TRBD2 matching over 7 bases. The specimen was PBMCs. This receptor was obtained from a male donor in good health and CMV-seronegative. DNA of the CDR3: TGTTCCAGCAGCTTATGGGGGGGCGAGCAGTACTTC. It specifies CSSSLWGGEQYF.